Each of the 14 T cell receptor beta chains below was sequenced from the same sample in a study of cytomegalovirus exposure and HLA in healthy donors. PCR used 60 Vbeta primers and 13 Jbeta primers. The protocol was immunoSEQ multiplex PCR, while the TCRdb copy is restricted to in-frame clones and leaves out a portion. In total, the table holds 150,000 or so clones. Sequences were obtained from PBMCs. These receptors all come from a woman in her fifties or sixties in good health and CMV-seronegative.

This rearrangement joins TRBV27 to TRBJ2-1; possible D gene TRBD1, 6 bases. CDR3 length: 14 residues. Trimming removed 3 bases from V and 9 bases from J, with 15 bases in between. Germline CDR1 and CDR2: MNHEY and SMNVEV (reference sequence). This chain's CDR3 is CASSFRTEPGEQFF. CDR3 bases: TGTGCCAGCAGTTTTAGGACAGAACCCGGTGAGCAGTTCTTC.

Worth noting for this clone: The germline gene is not matched at one end of the junction; a read error may be the cause. V is TRBV7-9 and J is TRBJ1-1; D call uncertain. The CDR3 has 13 amino acids. The germline V gene encodes CDR1 SEHNR and CDR2 FQNEAQ (reference sequence). The CDR3 bases are TGTGCCAGCAGCTCAGGTGGGTTGAGAGAGGGAGTCTTT. This codes for CASSSGGLREGVF.

The chain carries TRBV30 and TRBJ1-5; D not resolved. V lost 2 bases and J 6 bases, leaving 17 bases between the germline ends. Germline V gene data show CDR1 as GTSNPN and CDR2 as SVGIG (reference sequence). The CDR3 is 15 amino acids. The CDR3 DNA follows: TGTGCCTGGAGTCCCCCGGGGAGAGGCGCTCAGCCCCAGCATTTT. Encoded protein: CAWSPPGRGAQPQHF.

The chain uses TRBV6-6 and TRBJ2-7, with a weak D call TRBD1 (7 bases). The CDR3 is 15 residues long. Germline V gene sequence: CDR1 MNHNY, CDR2 SVGAGI (reference sequence). Trimming removed 5 bases at V and 7 bases at J, with 21 bases between. The CDR3 is CASSPRTYSGGEQYF. For the CDR3, the DNA is TGTGCCAGCAGTCCCCGGACTTATTCAGGGGGGGAGCAGTACTTC.

The chain carries TRBV19 and TRBJ2-7; D perhaps matches TRBD2 (5 bases). Germline V gives CDR1 LNHDA, CDR2 SQIVND (reference sequence). The CDR3 is 15 residues long. V was trimmed by 6 bases and J by 2 bases, leaving 17 bases between them. The DNA of the CDR3 is TGTGCCAGTAGCGCCACTAGTCTGCAGACCTACGAGCAGTACTTC. The encoded protein is CASSATSLQTYEQYF.

CDR3 in DNA: TGCGCCAGCAGCTTGGCTAGCGGGAGCCTTGAGCAGTTCTTC. Translated: CASSLASGSLEQFF. The chain carries TRBV5-1 and TRBJ2-1; the match to TRBD2 covers 10 bases. After removal of 0 bases from V and 9 bases from J, the junction contained 3 bases not matched to a gene. The germline gives CDR1 SGHRS, CDR2 YFSETQ. The CDR3 length is 14 residues.

The V and J genes are TRBV18 and TRBJ2-7; 9 nucleotides align to TRBD1. The germline CDR1 and CDR2 sequences are KGHSH and LQKENI. V dropped 1 base and J dropped 5; count of bases not matched to a gene: 12. This CDR3 spans 17 amino acids. DNA of the CDR3: TGTGCCAGCTCACCACTAACCGGGACAGGGTCTTTACACGAGCAGTACTTC. This translates into CASSPLTGTGSLHEQYF.

J is TRBJ1-2 and V is TRBV9; TRBD1 might be the D (5 bases). The V gene lost 4 bases and the J gene lost 7 bases, with 20 bases spanning the gap. In germline, CDR1 is SGDLS, CDR2 YYNGEE. This CDR3 contains 15 residues. This chain's CDR3 is CASSPTPRTGAGYTF. The DNA for the CDR3 is TGTGCCAGCAGCCCGACCCCAAGAACAGGAGCTGGCTACACCTTC.

This chain uses TRBV13 with TRBJ1-1, with a tentative D call TRBD1 (6 bases). V lost 4 bases and J 6 bases, leaving 18 bases between the germline ends. Germline V lookup: CDR1 PRHDT, CDR2 FYEKMQ (reference sequence). This CDR3 has 15 amino acids. CDR3 DNA: TGTGCCAGCAGCTCCTGGTTGCAGGGGCTGGCTGAAGCTTTCTTT. The encoded protein is CASSSWLQGLAEAFF.

The J gene is TRBJ2-5, the V gene TRBV9; a weak D match, TRBD2 (5 bases). Per germline, CDR1 SGDLS and CDR2 YYNGEE. This CDR3 has 15 residues. Trimming shortened V by 4 bases and J by 6 bases, and 19 bases separated the two germline ends. The CDR3 DNA follows: TGTGCCAGCAGCCCCAGCCCCAGCGGTCCAAAGACCCAGTACTTC. Translation gives CASSPSPSGPKTQYF.

The V and J genes are TRBV19 and TRBJ2-1, with a weak D call TRBD1 (6 bases). Looked up from germline, CDR1 is LNHDA and CDR2 is SQIVND (reference sequence). The CDR3 loop spans 12 amino acids. Trimming left V 0 bases short and J 15 bases short, with 12 bases between. The CDR3 loop is CASSIEDSPSFF. In DNA form, the CDR3 reads TGTGCCAGTAGTATAGAGGACAGCCCGTCGTTCTTC.

The chain uses TRBV19 and TRBJ1-5; 9 nucleotides line up with TRBD1. The CDR3 runs 16 residues. J was trimmed by 6 bases and V by 1 base; bases with no gene match: 7. Germline V CDR1 and CDR2: LNHDA, SQIVND (reference sequence). The CDR3 sequence is CASSIGTGVVGQPQHF. In nucleotides, the CDR3 is TGTGCCAGTAGTATAGGGACAGGGGTCGTGGGTCAGCCCCAGCATTTT.

This chain connects TRBV4-1 to TRBJ1-2; tentative D call: TRBD1 (5 bases). CDR1 is MGHRA, CDR2 YSYEKL, per germline. The CDR3 is made up of 14 amino acids. V was pared by 6 bases and J by 2 bases, with 13 bases between. CDR3 protein: CASSQGSPNYGYTF. The DNA of the CDR3 is TGCGCCAGCAGTCAGGGTTCCCCCAACTATGGCTACACCTTC.

The rearrangement uses TRBV6-6 and TRBJ1-2; D gene ambiguous. V was clipped by 7 bases and J by 4 bases, with 19 bases between them. Germline CDR1 reads MNHNY; CDR2 reads SVGAGI (reference sequence). This CDR3 is built from 15 residues. The CDR3 DNA follows: TGTGCCAGCACGGACTCGGAGCGACTAAGCTATGGCTACACCTTC. This sequence encodes CASTDSERLSYGYTF.